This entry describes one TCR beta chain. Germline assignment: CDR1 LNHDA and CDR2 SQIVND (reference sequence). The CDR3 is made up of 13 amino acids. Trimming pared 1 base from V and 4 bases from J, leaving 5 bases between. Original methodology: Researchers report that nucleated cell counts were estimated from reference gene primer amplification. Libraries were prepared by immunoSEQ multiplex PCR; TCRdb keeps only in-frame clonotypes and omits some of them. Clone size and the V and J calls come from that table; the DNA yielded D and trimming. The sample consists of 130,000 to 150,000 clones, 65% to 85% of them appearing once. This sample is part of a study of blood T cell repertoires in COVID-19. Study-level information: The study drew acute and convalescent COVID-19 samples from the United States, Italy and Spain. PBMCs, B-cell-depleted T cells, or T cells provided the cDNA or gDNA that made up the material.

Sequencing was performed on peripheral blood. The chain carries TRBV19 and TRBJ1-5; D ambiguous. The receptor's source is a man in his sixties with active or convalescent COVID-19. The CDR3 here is CASSIGQNQPQHF. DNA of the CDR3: TGTGCCAGTAGTATAGGGCAGAATCAGCCCCAGCATTTT. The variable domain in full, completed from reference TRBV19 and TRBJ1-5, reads DGGITQSPKYLFRKEGQNVTLSCEQNLNHDAMYWYRQDPGQGLRLIYYSQIVNDFQKGDIAEGYSVSREKKESFPLTVTSAQKNPTAFYLCASSIGQNQPQHFGDGTRLSIL.